A single sample gave rise to the 2 T cell receptor beta chains below, sequenced in a study of OX40 agonist ivuxolimab in advanced cancers. The table came from immunoSEQ multiplex PCR; TCRdb's copy has only in-frame clones and leaves some out. The sample shows about 67,000 clones, about 90% of them seen only once. Source: CD4+ or CD8+ T cells sorted from blood, taken in a trial of the OX40 agonist ivuxolimab. These receptors were collected from an adult with an advanced solid tumor such as melanoma, head and neck, liver or kidney cancer.

A few counts support this clone. The chain carries TRBV4-1 and TRBJ2-5; 10 bases agree with TRBD1. The germline V gene has CDR1 MGHRA and CDR2 YSYEKL. V was clipped by 2 bases and J by 7 bases; unmatched bases: 19. CDR3 size: 19 residues. CDR3 region: CASSQSSTGGELRFATQYF. CDR3 bases: TGCGCCAGCAGCCAAAGTTCGACAGGGGGCGAGTTAAGATTTGCGACCCAGTACTTC.

This clone was counted only a few times. V is TRBV27 and J is TRBJ1-3, with D unresolved. The CDR3 has 15 amino acids. V lost 2 bases and J 4 bases, leaving 12 bases between the germline ends. CDR1 is MNHEY, CDR2 SMNVEV, per germline (reference sequence). In DNA form, the CDR3 reads TGTGCCAGCAGTTTAAGGGAGGGCTCAGGAAACACCATATATTTT. This translates into CASSLREGSGNTIYF.